This T cell receptor beta chain originates from a study of cytomegalovirus exposure and HLA in healthy donors. The germline V and J ends were trimmed by 5 bases and 2 bases, with 12 bases remaining between them. The V gene's germline CDR1 is SEHNR and CDR2 FQNEAQ (reference sequence). The CDR3 runs to 15 residues. The PCR ran on 60 Vbeta and 13 Jbeta primers. Only in-frame clones appear in the TCRdb table, and some are missing; sequencing was by immunoSEQ multiplex PCR. The top ten clones hold less than 20% of a sample with tens of thousands of clones, 65% to 80% of them seen once. Sequencing used PBMCs. V usage is TRBV7-9 and J usage is TRBJ1-4; a possible D gene is TRBD1 (5 bases). This receptor was obtained from a man aged 40-50 years in good health and CMV-seropositive. Here the CDR3 reads CASSIRAVTNEKLFF. In DNA form, the CDR3 reads TGTGCCAGCAGCATCAGGGCCGTCACTAATGAAAAACTGTTTTTT.